A single sample is the source of the 19 T cell receptor beta chains below, sequenced in a study. Each CDR3 protein is one row after TCRdb ran MiXCR on the RT-PCR reads. The table includes more than 600,000 distinct CDR3 sequences, approximately 15% detected once. The sample was memory CD4+ T cells from blood. The source is a female donor in good health, serving as a healthy control.

The genes are TRBV6-5 and TRBJ1-2, with TRBD1 matching over 8 bases. After removal of 5 bases from V and 4 bases from J, the junction contained 6 bases not matched to a gene. CDR3 length: 14 residues. Looked up from germline, CDR1 is MNHEY and CDR2 is SVGAGI. The CDR3 coding sequence is TGTGCCAGCAGTATCGGACAGGGAGGCTATGGCTACACCTTC. Its translation is CASSIGQGGYGYTF.

The CDR3 nucleotides are TGCAGTGCTAGAAGGACAGGGGGATTGCGTAATGAAAAACTGTTTTTT. The encoded protein is CSARRTGGLRNEKLFF. V gene TRBV20-1 combines with J gene TRBJ1-4; 10 bases are a match to TRBD1. CDR1 is DFQATT and CDR2 is SNEGSKA in the germline V gene (reference sequence). Trimming took 2 bases from V and 4 from J; bases not matched to a gene: 7. CDR3 size: 16 residues.

This clonotype was counted many times. V is TRBV29-1 and J is TRBJ2-3; 10 positions match TRBD1. The CDR3 is 14 amino acids. The junction had 6 bases not matched to a gene; V was cut back by 5 bases and J by 4 bases. Germline lookup yields CDR1 SQVTM and CDR2 ANQGSEA. The CDR3: CSVKGQGFPDTQYF. CDR3 nucleotides: TGCAGCGTTAAGGGACAGGGGTTCCCAGATACGCAGTATTTT.

This clonotype was counted only a few times. The V call is TRBV20-1, the J call TRBJ1-3; no clear D. This CDR3 is built from 10 residues. Germline CDR1 and CDR2: DFQATT and SNEGSKA (reference sequence). V lost 0 bases and J 6 bases, leaving 0 bases between the germline ends. As DNA, the CDR3 is TGCAGTGCTAGAGAAAACACCATATATTTT. This encodes CSARENTIYF.

This clonotype has a handful of counts. The rearrangement joins TRBV6-6 to TRBJ2-3; 7 nucleotides match TRBD1. The CDR3 length is 16 residues. The V gene end was trimmed by 4 bases and the J gene end by 3 bases; junction bases not matched to a gene: 10. Germline CDR1 MNHNY, CDR2 SVGAGI (reference sequence). For the CDR3, the DNA is TGTGCCAGCAGTTCCCCAATGACGACAGGGACAGATACGCAGTATTTT. It translates to CASSSPMTTGTDTQYF.

This chain joins TRBV30 and TRBJ1-4; the D gene is possibly TRBD1 (5 bases). CDR1 GTSNPN and CDR2 SVGIG come from the germline V gene (reference sequence). V shed 1 base and J shed 3 bases, with 9 bases lying between them. CDR3 length: 14 amino acids. The CDR3 region is CAWSAGTSNEKLFF. For the CDR3, the DNA is TGTGCCTGGAGTGCCGGGACCTCTAATGAAAAACTGTTTTTT.

The table lists this clonotype with a few counts. The chain has TRBV20-1 and TRBJ1-5, with 7 nucleotides matching TRBD1. Germline V gene lookup returns CDR1 DFQATT and CDR2 SNEGSKA (reference sequence). The CDR3 runs 16 residues. J was trimmed by 1 base and V by 6 bases; bases with no gene match: 12. The CDR3 nucleotides are TGCAGTGCCACGGAACCGACAGGGCTAAGCAATCAGCCCCAGCATTTT. As protein: CSATEPTGLSNQPQHF.

This clonotype was recorded many times. The V and J genes are TRBV20-1 and TRBJ2-3; 8 bases line up with TRBD1. Germline V gene sequence: CDR1 DFQATT, CDR2 SNEGSKA (reference sequence). The CDR3 is made up of 17 amino acids. V shed 3 bases, J shed 1 base, and the junction held 12 bases outside the gene matches. As DNA, the CDR3 is TGCAGTGCTAGGGCTTCCCGGGACAGGACCGGCACAGATACGCAGTATTTT. Its protein product is CSARASRDRTGTDTQYF.

This clonotype was seen only a few times. The CDR3 region is CASSRPGLAVTDTQYF. The CDR3 DNA sequence: TGTGCCAGCAGCAGGCCGGGACTAGCGGTCACAGATACGCAGTATTTT. The chain couples TRBV28 to TRBJ2-3; 11 nucleotides line up with TRBD2. Germline lookup yields CDR1 MDHEN and CDR2 SYDVKM. The CDR3 loop spans 16 amino acids. J gave up 2 bases and V 6 bases, and 7 bases lay outside the gene matches.

This clonotype has more than one count but fewer than ten. V gene TRBV5-1 combines with J gene TRBJ2-3; the match to TRBD2 covers 12 bases. The CDR3 covers 18 residues. J lost 4 bases, V lost 0 bases, and 9 bases had no gene match. Per the germline V gene, CDR1 is SGHRS and CDR2 is YFSETQ. In DNA, the CDR3 is TGCGCCAGCAGCTTGGGACTAGCGGGAGCCCGGGGCCCAGATACGCAGTATTTT. Translating it yields CASSLGLAGARGPDTQYF.

The gene calls are TRBV6-2 or TRBV6-3 and TRBJ2-6; D gene uncertain. Trimming stripped 6 bases from V and 2 bases from J, with 11 bases between. CDR3 length: 15 residues. From germline, CDR1 is MNHEY and CDR2 SVGEGT. CDR3 nucleotides: TGTGCCAGCAGATCCGACAAGGCTGGGGCCAACGTCCTGACTTTC. Its translation is CASRSDKAGANVLTF.

This clonotype was seen ten or more times. This chain links TRBV29-1 with TRBJ2-7; TRBD1 aligns across 9 bases. This CDR3 comprises 14 residues. The junction had 12 bases not matched to a gene; V was cut back by 7 bases and J by 5 bases. Germline-derived CDR1 and CDR2 are SQVTM and ANQGSEA. In DNA, the CDR3 is TGCAGCGGTCAGGGGGGACAGGGTTCTCACGAGCAGTACTTC. Protein sequence: CSGQGGQGSHEQYF.

This clonotype was detected only once. The V and J genes are TRBV7-2 and TRBJ2-7; 8 bases are a match to TRBD2. Germline CDR1 SGHTA, CDR2 FQGNSA. With 6 bases clipped from V and 4 bases from J, the junction kept 11 bases outside the gene matches. The CDR3 has 15 amino acids. The CDR3 region is CASRGAGVSSYEQYF. In DNA, the CDR3 is TGTGCCAGCAGAGGAGCGGGAGTCTCTTCGTACGAGCAGTACTTC.

This clonotype occurred a few times. The chain employs TRBV6-5 and TRBJ2-3; unclear D gene. Germline lookup yields CDR1 MNHEY and CDR2 SVGAGI. The V gene lost 2 bases and the J gene lost 7 bases, with 13 bases spanning the gap. The CDR3 consists of 14 residues. CDR3 residues: CASSYGIVSNTQYF. The CDR3 DNA follows: TGTGCCAGCAGTTACGGTATTGTTTCGAATACGCAGTATTTT.

This clonotype was observed at least ten times. The rearrangement uses TRBV6-2 or TRBV6-3 and TRBJ1-2; the D gene is possibly TRBD1 (6 bases). The germline CDR1 and CDR2 sequences are MNHEY and SVGEGT. CDR3 length equals 15 residues. V lost 5 bases and J 1 base, leaving 14 bases between the germline ends. The CDR3 sequence is CASSHTGTSNYGYTF. The CDR3 coding sequence is TGTGCCAGCAGTCACACCGGGACAAGTAACTATGGCTACACCTTC.

In this sample, this clonotype turned up many times. The chain has TRBV29-1 and TRBJ2-7, with TRBD1 matching over 9 bases. Trimming took 6 bases from V and 4 from J; bases not matched to a gene: 7. Germline-derived CDR1 and CDR2 are SQVTM and ANQGSEA. The CDR3 runs 13 residues. The CDR3 is CSVEGQGRYEQYF. Written as DNA, the CDR3 is TGCAGCGTGGAGGGACAGGGCCGTTACGAGCAGTACTTC.

This clonotype was seen many times. The chain has TRBV7-2 and TRBJ1-2; 12 positions agree with TRBD1. Germline assignment: CDR1 SGHTA and CDR2 FQGNSA. The junction had 3 bases not matched to a gene; V was cut back by 5 bases and J by 8 bases. The CDR3 is made up of 13 amino acids. In nucleotides, the CDR3 is TGTGCCAGCAGCCCGGGACAGGGGGCGGGCTACACCTTC. It is translated as CASSPGQGAGYTF.

The rearrangement joins TRBV20-1 to TRBJ1-2; D ambiguous. Germline CDR1 DFQATT, CDR2 SNEGSKA (reference sequence). This CDR3 spans 14 amino acids. Trimming removed 7 bases from V and 3 bases from J, with 18 bases in between. CDR3 DNA sequence: TGCAGTGTCCTAATACCCGGTCGGGACTATGGCTACACCTTC. It is translated as CSVLIPGRDYGYTF.

This chain joins TRBV18 and TRBJ1-6; 7 bases are shared with TRBD1. Germline CDR1 is KGHSH and CDR2 is LQKENI. The CDR3 runs to 14 residues. The V gene end was trimmed by 6 bases and the J gene end by 8 bases; junction bases not matched to a gene: 7. The CDR3 sequence: CASSLDREHSPLHF. The CDR3, as DNA: TGTGCCAGCTCCTTAGACAGGGAGCATTCACCCCTCCACTTT.